The following is a T cell receptor beta chain sequence with its context. The antigen is undetermined. Use of 60 Vbeta and 13 Jbeta primers characterized the PCR. Produced via immunoSEQ multiplex PCR; TCRdb's table is partial and in-frame only. The data show around 90,000 clones, roughly 72% seen once. These donors counted as nominally healthy when sampled, but unrecorded immune exposures were likely. The CDR3 is made up of 16 amino acids. The germline CDR1 and CDR2 sequences are LNHDA and SQIVND (reference sequence). Trimming removed 2 bases from V and 10 bases from J, with 18 bases in between. This entry belongs to a study of cytomegalovirus exposure and HLA in healthy donors. Notes on the study in general: Highest at DRB1 and lowest at HLA-C, TCR association rates differed among HLA loci in a later analysis. The CMV antigen specificity of a few CMV-associated chains was confirmed through in vitro analysis.

This clonotype was sampled from a man in his thirties or forties in good health and CMV-seronegative. J is TRBJ1-6 and V is TRBV19; a possible D gene is TRBD1 (6 bases). Sequencing used PBMCs. The CDR3 nucleotides read TGTGCCAGTAGTATAAGACAGGCTGGGGAGAACTCACCCCTCCACTTT. It specifies CASSIRQAGENSPLHF.